The rows below give T cell receptor beta chains drawn from one sample of a study of blood T cell repertoires in COVID-19. TCRdb's table, derived via immunoSEQ multiplex PCR, lists solely in-frame clones and lacks some. The sample has 250,000 to 350,000 clones; 88% are singletons. The sample was PBMCs or T cells enriched from blood (not recorded which). The origin of the receptors is a woman aged 45-59 years who had recovered from COVID-19. CDR3s include the opening cysteine and the closing phenylalanine or tryptophan. D genes are given only for firm matches. Size is omitted from some rows. Given values are once, few, many or a class for expanded clones.

j_gene: TRBJ2-1; len: 16; v_gene: TRBV3-1/TRBV3-2; d_gene: TRBD1; abundance: -; CDR3aa: CASSPGQGVSYNEQFF; CDR3nt: TGTGCCAGCAGCCCGGGACAGGGGGTCTCCTACAATGAGCAGTTCTTC
j_gene: TRBJ1-5; len: 12; v_gene: TRBV28; d_gene: -; abundance: -; CDR3aa: CASSLFFQPQHF; CDR3nt: TGTGCCAGCAGTTTATTCTTTCAGCCCCAGCATTTT
j_gene: TRBJ2-3; len: 15; v_gene: TRBV6-2/TRBV6-3; d_gene: -; abundance: once; CDR3aa: CASSYSQGNTDTQYF; CDR3nt: TGTGCCAGCAGTTACTCCCAGGGAAACACAGATACGCAGTATTTT
j_gene: TRBJ1-1; len: 13; v_gene: TRBV28; d_gene: -; abundance: -; CDR3aa: CASRFDRNTEAFF; CDR3nt: TGTGCCAGCAGATTTGACAGGAACACTGAAGCTTTCTTT
j_gene: TRBJ1-1; len: 15; v_gene: TRBV7-9; d_gene: -; abundance: -; CDR3aa: CASSLVGLLNTEAFF; CDR3nt: TGTGCCAGCAGCTTAGTAGGACTCCTGAACACTGAAGCTTTCTTT
j_gene: TRBJ2-4; len: 15; v_gene: TRBV9; d_gene: TRBD1; abundance: -; CDR3aa: CASSAGQGAKNIQYF; CDR3nt: TGTGCCAGCAGCGCGGGACAGGGGGCCAAAAACATTCAGTACTTC
j_gene: TRBJ2-7; len: 15; v_gene: TRBV19; d_gene: TRBD1; abundance: -; CDR3aa: CASSIGGQANYEQYF; CDR3nt: TGTGCCAGTAGTATAGGTGGACAGGCGAACTACGAGCAGTACTTC
j_gene: TRBJ2-7; len: 14; v_gene: TRBV6-6; d_gene: -; abundance: -; CDR3aa: CASSSGLRGYEQYF; CDR3nt: TGTGCCAGCAGTTCCGGACTGCGGGGCTACGAGCAGTACTTC
j_gene: TRBJ2-1; len: 16; v_gene: TRBV15; d_gene: TRBD2; abundance: -; CDR3aa: CATSREGAGTHNEQFF; CDR3nt: TGTGCCACCAGCAGAGAAGGAGCGGGGACCCACAATGAGCAGTTCTTC
j_gene: TRBJ1-2; len: 17; v_gene: TRBV28; d_gene: TRBD1; abundance: -; CDR3aa: CASRMGTGGYRESGYTF; CDR3nt: TGTGCCAGCAGAATGGGGACAGGGGGCTACCGCGAGTCTGGCTACACCTTC
j_gene: TRBJ1-4; len: 15; v_gene: TRBV5-4; d_gene: -; abundance: -; CDR3aa: CASSHGGATNEKLFF; CDR3nt: TGTGCCAGCAGCCACGGAGGTGCAACTAATGAAAAACTGTTTTTT
j_gene: TRBJ2-2; len: 14; v_gene: TRBV9; d_gene: -; abundance: -; CDR3aa: CASSVTGAPGELFF; CDR3nt: TGTGCCAGCAGCGTAACGGGAGCTCCCGGGGAGCTGTTTTTT
j_gene: TRBJ2-1; len: 13; v_gene: TRBV24-1; d_gene: -; abundance: -; CDR3aa: CATSVGTPNEQFF; CDR3nt: TGTGCCACCAGTGTGGGGACTCCCAATGAGCAGTTCTTC
j_gene: TRBJ1-6; len: 13; v_gene: TRBV6-5; d_gene: -; abundance: -; CDR3aa: CASSLRRNSPLHF; CDR3nt: TGTGCCAGCAGTCTACGCCGTAATTCACCCCTCCACTTT
j_gene: TRBJ2-2; len: 14; v_gene: TRBV7-3; d_gene: -; abundance: -; CDR3aa: CASSTQGTAGELFF; CDR3nt: TGTGCCAGCAGCACCCAGGGTACCGCCGGGGAGCTGTTTTTT
j_gene: TRBJ1-2; len: 15; v_gene: TRBV6-5; d_gene: TRBD1; abundance: once; CDR3aa: CASTVGDRGNYGYTF; CDR3nt: TGTGCCAGCACCGTCGGGGACAGGGGGAACTATGGCTACACCTTC
j_gene: TRBJ2-2; len: 14; v_gene: TRBV6-4; d_gene: -; abundance: -; CDR3aa: CASSPIPRGGELFF; CDR3nt: TGTGCCAGCAGTCCGATTCCTAGAGGCGGGGAGCTGTTTTTT
j_gene: TRBJ2-3; len: 16; v_gene: TRBV5-8; d_gene: TRBD2; abundance: -; CDR3aa: CASSGLLAGVTDTQYF; CDR3nt: TGTGCCAGCAGCGGCCTCCTCGCGGGAGTGACAGATACGCAGTATTTT
j_gene: TRBJ1-2; len: 17; v_gene: TRBV4-3; d_gene: -; abundance: few; CDR3aa: CASSQEYRQKANYGYTF; CDR3nt: TGCGCCAGCAGCCAAGAGTACCGACAGAAAGCTAACTATGGCTACACCTTC
j_gene: TRBJ1-2; len: 13; v_gene: TRBV18; d_gene: -; abundance: -; CDR3aa: CASSPDTTYGYTF; CDR3nt: TGTGCCAGCTCACCTGACACCACCTATGGCTACACCTTC
j_gene: TRBJ2-1; len: 15; v_gene: TRBV6-2/TRBV6-3; d_gene: -; abundance: -; CDR3aa: CASSPLARATDEQFF; CDR3nt: TGTGCCAGCAGTCCACTAGCCAGGGCTACTGATGAGCAGTTCTTC
j_gene: TRBJ1-1; len: 13; v_gene: TRBV30; d_gene: TRBD1; abundance: -; CDR3aa: CAWRGTGNTEAFF; CDR3nt: TGTGCCTGGAGGGGGACAGGGAACACTGAAGCTTTCTTT
j_gene: TRBJ1-2; len: 13; v_gene: TRBV19; d_gene: -; abundance: once; CDR3aa: CATGDLANYGYTF; CDR3nt: TGTGCCACTGGAGACTTAGCTAACTATGGCTACACCTTC
j_gene: TRBJ2-7; len: 15; v_gene: TRBV15; d_gene: TRBD1; abundance: -; CDR3aa: CATSRGGQGSYEQYF; CDR3nt: TGTGCCACCAGCAGAGGGGGACAGGGATCCTACGAGCAGTACTTC
j_gene: TRBJ1-4; len: 16; v_gene: TRBV5-3; d_gene: -; abundance: -; CDR3aa: CARSLLSGATNEKLFF; CDR3nt: TGTGCCAGAAGCCTCCTATCTGGTGCAACTAATGAAAAACTGTTTTTT
j_gene: TRBJ1-3; len: 13; v_gene: TRBV18; d_gene: -; abundance: -; CDR3aa: CASSRGAGNTIYF; CDR3nt: TGTGCCAGCTCTCGGGGAGCAGGAAACACCATATATTTT
j_gene: TRBJ2-1; len: 14; v_gene: TRBV7-2; d_gene: -; abundance: -; CDR3aa: CASSFRDIYNEQFF; CDR3nt: TGTGCCAGCAGCTTTAGGGACATTTACAATGAGCAGTTCTTC
j_gene: TRBJ1-6; len: 14; v_gene: TRBV30; d_gene: -; abundance: -; CDR3aa: CARTLQGNNSPLHF; CDR3nt: TGTGCCAGGACCCTTCAGGGGAATAATTCACCCCTCCACTTT
j_gene: TRBJ2-7; len: 14; v_gene: TRBV2; d_gene: TRBD2; abundance: -; CDR3aa: CASRGLAVPYEQYF; CDR3nt: TGTGCCAGCAGGGGACTAGCGGTCCCCTACGAGCAGTACTTC
j_gene: TRBJ2-7; len: 14; v_gene: TRBV4-3; d_gene: -; abundance: few; CDR3aa: CASSLSVAVTEQYF; CDR3nt: TGCGCCAGCAGCCTCTCGGTTGCCGTCACCGAGCAGTACTTC
j_gene: TRBJ1-1; len: 14; v_gene: TRBV28; d_gene: TRBD1; abundance: -; CDR3aa: CASRRDRARTEAFF; CDR3nt: TGTGCCAGTCGCCGGGACAGGGCGCGCACTGAAGCTTTCTTT
j_gene: TRBJ1-4; len: 13; v_gene: TRBV15; d_gene: -; abundance: -; CDR3aa: CATRGENNEKLFF; CDR3nt: TGTGCCACTCGGGGAGAGAATAATGAAAAACTGTTTTTT
j_gene: TRBJ2-3; len: 18; v_gene: TRBV20-1; d_gene: TRBD2; abundance: -; CDR3aa: CSASPPPGLAGIRDTQYF; CDR3nt: TGCAGTGCTAGTCCTCCCCCGGGACTAGCGGGAATTCGAGATACGCAGTATTTT
j_gene: TRBJ1-1; len: 16; v_gene: TRBV7-2; d_gene: TRBD1; abundance: -; CDR3aa: CASSANRGLLNTEAFF; CDR3nt: TGTGCCAGCAGCGCGAACAGGGGGCTATTAAACACTGAAGCTTTCTTT
j_gene: TRBJ1-5; len: 12; v_gene: TRBV20-1; d_gene: -; abundance: -; CDR3aa: CSASNANQPQHF; CDR3nt: TGCAGTGCTAGTAACGCGAATCAGCCCCAGCATTTT
j_gene: TRBJ1-5; len: 15; v_gene: TRBV28; d_gene: -; abundance: -; CDR3aa: CASSSYQFSNQPQHF; CDR3nt: TGTGCCAGCAGTTCATATCAGTTTAGCAATCAGCCCCAGCATTTT
j_gene: TRBJ2-1; len: 12; v_gene: TRBV6-5; d_gene: -; abundance: -; CDR3aa: CASIRPGGEQFF; CDR3nt: TGTGCCAGCATTCGACCTGGAGGTGAGCAGTTCTTC
j_gene: TRBJ1-1; len: 14; v_gene: TRBV2; d_gene: -; abundance: -; CDR3aa: CASNLPGPNTEAFF; CDR3nt: TGTGCCAGCAACTTGCCAGGGCCGAACACTGAAGCTTTCTTT
j_gene: TRBJ2-7; len: 14; v_gene: TRBV6-5; d_gene: -; abundance: -; CDR3aa: CASSFTGQSYEQYF; CDR3nt: TGTGCCAGCAGTTTCACGGGACAATCCTACGAGCAGTACTTC
j_gene: TRBJ2-1; len: 14; v_gene: TRBV24-1; d_gene: -; abundance: -; CDR3aa: CATSDPTPTGYKFF; CDR3nt: TGTGCCACCAGTGACCCAACCCCCACAGGGTATAAGTTCTTC
j_gene: TRBJ1-4; len: 15; v_gene: TRBV7-9; d_gene: -; abundance: -; CDR3aa: CASSLTGGENEKLFF; CDR3nt: TGTGCCAGCAGCCTGACCGGAGGAGAAAATGAAAAACTGTTTTTT
j_gene: TRBJ2-7; len: 14; v_gene: TRBV7-9; d_gene: TRBD2; abundance: -; CDR3aa: CASSLGRERGEQYF; CDR3nt: TGTGCCAGCAGCTTGGGGCGGGAGAGGGGCGAGCAGTACTTC
j_gene: TRBJ1-2; len: 17; v_gene: TRBV3-1/TRBV3-2; d_gene: TRBD1; abundance: once; CDR3aa: CASSSRDRGRLWYGYTF; CDR3nt: TGTGCCAGCAGCTCCCGGGACAGGGGGCGCCTATGGTATGGCTACACCTTC
j_gene: TRBJ2-1; len: 13; v_gene: TRBV3-1/TRBV3-2; d_gene: TRBD1; abundance: few; CDR3aa: CASTRTGPNEQFF; CDR3nt: TGTGCCAGCACAAGGACAGGGCCAAATGAGCAGTTCTTC
j_gene: TRBJ1-2; len: 13; v_gene: TRBV7-9; d_gene: TRBD1; abundance: -; CDR3aa: CASSFGTGHGYTF; CDR3nt: TGTGCCAGCAGCTTTGGGACAGGGCACGGCTACACCTTC
j_gene: TRBJ1-5; len: 14; v_gene: TRBV30; d_gene: TRBD1; abundance: few; CDR3aa: CAWSQGQPNQPQHF; CDR3nt: TGTGCCTGGAGTCAGGGACAGCCCAATCAGCCCCAGCATTTT
j_gene: TRBJ1-5; len: 15; v_gene: TRBV19; d_gene: -; abundance: -; CDR3aa: CASIRGAKYNQPQHF; CDR3nt: TGTGCCAGTATCAGGGGCGCGAAGTACAATCAGCCCCAGCATTTT
j_gene: TRBJ2-2; len: 15; v_gene: TRBV15; d_gene: -; abundance: -; CDR3aa: CATSRERGETGELFF; CDR3nt: TGTGCCACCAGCAGAGAACGCGGTGAGACCGGGGAGCTGTTTTTT
j_gene: TRBJ2-7; len: 13; v_gene: TRBV19; d_gene: -; abundance: -; CDR3aa: CASSIQGPYEQYF; CDR3nt: TGTGCCAGTAGTATCCAGGGTCCCTACGAGCAGTACTTC
j_gene: TRBJ2-1; len: 14; v_gene: TRBV30; d_gene: TRBD1; abundance: once; CDR3aa: CAWSVGTGWSEQFF; CDR3nt: TGTGCCTGGAGCGTCGGGACAGGGTGGAGTGAGCAGTTCTTC
j_gene: TRBJ1-1; len: 14; v_gene: TRBV7-2; d_gene: TRBD1; abundance: -; CDR3aa: CASSWLSTGSEAFF; CDR3nt: TGTGCCAGCAGTTGGCTATCGACAGGGTCTGAAGCTTTCTTT
j_gene: TRBJ1-1; len: 13; v_gene: TRBV2; d_gene: -; abundance: once; CDR3aa: CASRLDSNTEAFF; CDR3nt: TGTGCCAGCAGGTTGGACAGTAACACTGAAGCTTTCTTT
j_gene: TRBJ1-5; len: 16; v_gene: TRBV4-1; d_gene: TRBD1; abundance: -; CDR3aa: CASSQLPGTDNQPQHF; CDR3nt: TGCGCCAGCAGCCAACTTCCCGGGACAGACAATCAGCCCCAGCATTTT
j_gene: TRBJ2-1; len: 18; v_gene: TRBV4-1; d_gene: TRBD2; abundance: few; CDR3aa: CASSQVTSGSPPYNEQFF; CDR3nt: TGCGCCAGCAGCCAAGTGACTAGCGGCAGTCCACCCTACAATGAGCAGTTCTTC
j_gene: TRBJ2-1; len: 19; v_gene: TRBV4-3; d_gene: -; abundance: -; CDR3aa: CASSQEIRPESSSYNEQFF; CDR3nt: TGCGCCAGCAGCCAAGAGATCCGTCCGGAGTCGAGCTCCTACAATGAGCAGTTCTTC
j_gene: TRBJ1-3; len: 18; v_gene: TRBV4-1; d_gene: -; abundance: -; CDR3aa: CASSQDYLGRDPGNTIYF; CDR3nt: TGCGCCAGCAGCCAAGATTATTTGGGCAGGGATCCTGGAAACACCATATATTTT
j_gene: TRBJ2-1; len: 17; v_gene: TRBV5-6; d_gene: -; abundance: -; CDR3aa: CASSFGSVGLTYNEQFF; CDR3nt: TGTGCCAGCAGCTTCGGGTCCGTGGGGCTCACCTACAATGAGCAGTTCTTC
j_gene: TRBJ2-5; len: 17; v_gene: TRBV7-2; d_gene: -; abundance: once; CDR3aa: CASSSGTLRIRQETQYF; CDR3nt: TGTGCCAGCAGCTCCGGGACACTCCGAATAAGACAAGAGACCCAGTACTTC
j_gene: TRBJ2-2; len: 16; v_gene: TRBV3-1/TRBV3-2; d_gene: TRBD2; abundance: once; CDR3aa: CASSLAGTSLAGELFF; CDR3nt: TGTGCCAGCAGCTTAGCCGGGACTAGTTTGGCCGGGGAGCTGTTTTTT